The 29 T cell receptor beta chains in this list originate from one sample, sequenced in a study of blood T cell repertoires in COVID-19. Produced via immunoSEQ multiplex PCR; TCRdb's table is partial and in-frame only. The sample lists around 300,000 clones; around 91% were seen once. Sequenced sample: PBMCs or T cells enriched from blood (not recorded which). These receptors were obtained from a woman under 30 who had recovered from COVID-19.

This clone was counted only a few times. The chain employs TRBV3-1 (or the pseudogene TRBV3-2) and TRBJ1-2; D may be TRBD1 (5 bases). The length of the CDR3 is 15 residues. Germline CDR1 reads LGHDT; CDR2 reads YNNKEL (reference sequence). The germline V and J ends were trimmed by 0 bases and 3 bases, with 11 bases remaining between them. As DNA, the CDR3 is TGTGCCAGCAGCCAAGATGCAGCGGGGCACTATGGCTACACCTTC. Amino acids: CASSQDAAGHYGYTF.

The chain employs TRBV15 and TRBJ1-4; D possibly corresponds to TRBD1 (5 bases). The CDR3 contains 13 residues. Trimming stripped 3 bases from V and 4 bases from J, with 6 bases between. Germline V gives CDR1 LNHNV, CDR2 YYDKDF (reference sequence). DNA of the CDR3: TGTGCCACCAGCAGCAGGGTTAATGAAAAACTGTTTTTT. This codes for CATSSRVNEKLFF. Variable domain in full (rest from reference TRBV15 and TRBJ1-4): DAMVIQNPRYQVTQFGKPVTLSCSQTLNHNVMYWYQQKSSQAPKLLFHYYDKDFNNEADTPDNFQSRRPNTSFCFLDIRSPGLGDTAMYLCATSSRVNEKLFFGSGTQLSVL.

The V call is TRBV30, the J call TRBJ2-2, with 7 nucleotides matching TRBD2. The V and J ends lost 0 bases and 2 bases, in that order; junction bases with no gene match: 6. CDR3 length: 16 residues. Per the germline V gene, CDR1 is GTSNPN and CDR2 is SVGIG (reference sequence). CDR3 loop: CAWSVRVAGNTGELFF. CDR3 DNA: TGTGCCTGGAGTGTACGAGTAGCGGGTAACACCGGGGAGCTGTTTTTT.

The V and J genes are TRBV7-9 and TRBJ2-7; TRBD1 agrees at 7 bases. The V segment lost 1 base and the J segment 1 base; nucleotides outside the gene matches: 16. This CDR3 has 19 residues. Looked up from germline, CDR1 is SEHNR and CDR2 is FQNEAQ (reference sequence). The CDR3 spells CASSLVNALDREFSYEQYF. CDR3 DNA: TGTGCCAGCAGCTTAGTGAATGCCCTTGACAGGGAATTTTCCTACGAGCAGTACTTC.

The CDR3 sequence is CASSLFGSGLSNQPQHF. The CDR3 DNA is TGTGCCAGCAGTTTATTTGGGTCAGGGCTTAGCAATCAGCCCCAGCATTTT. The chain uses TRBV28 and TRBJ1-5; D is perhaps TRBD1 (5 bases). The CDR3 is 17 residues long. Trimming left V 1 base short and J 0 bases short, with 13 bases between. Germline CDR1 and CDR2: MDHEN and SYDVKM.

The V call is TRBV5-1, the J call TRBJ2-7; D not resolved. Germline lookup yields CDR1 SGHRS and CDR2 YFSETQ. Trimming took 4 bases from V and 3 from J, leaving 5 bases between them. The CDR3 runs to 11 residues. CDR3 region: CASSTNYEQYF. CDR3 DNA sequence: TGCGCCAGCAGCACAAACTACGAGCAGTACTTC.

The genes are TRBV5-1 and TRBJ2-1; D is unclear. V lost 4 bases and J 10 bases, leaving 18 bases between the germline ends. The CDR3 has 14 residues. CDR1 is SGHRS, CDR2 YFSETQ, per germline. CDR3 in DNA: TGCGCCAGCAGCCCAGCACCACCAGGTAACGAGCAGTTCTTC. Encoded protein: CASSPAPPGNEQFF.

This rearrangement joins TRBV18 to TRBJ1-1, with D maybe TRBD1 (6 bases). Trimming removed 5 bases from V and 5 bases from J, with 15 bases in between. The CDR3 is 14 residues long. Germline CDR1 is KGHSH and CDR2 is LQKENI. CDR3 protein: CASSVKTGRTEAFF. CDR3 DNA sequence: TGTGCCAGCTCAGTTAAAACAGGGAGAACTGAAGCTTTCTTT.

The chain links TRBV5-1 to TRBJ2-5; TRBD2 matches 7 bases. CDR3 length: 17 amino acids. V dropped 0 bases and J dropped 2; count of bases not matched to a gene: 10. The germline CDR1 and CDR2 sequences are SGHRS and YFSETQ. The CDR3 loop is CASSLGGVGEGQETQYF. Written as DNA, the CDR3 is TGCGCCAGCAGCTTGGGCGGAGTGGGGGAGGGGCAAGAGACCCAGTACTTC.

V gene TRBV13 combines with J gene TRBJ1-1; no clear D gene. The germline CDR1 and CDR2 sequences are PRHDT and FYEKMQ (reference sequence). This CDR3 comprises 17 residues. With 4 bases removed from V and 5 bases from J, the gap between germline ends came to 23 bases. The CDR3 DNA reads as TGTGCCAGCAGCTCCCCCCATATTATTACTCCGAGTACTGAAGCTTTCTTT. Its protein product is CASSSPHIITPSTEAFF.

The CDR3 DNA reads TGCGCCAGCGCAATAATCGAGGGAGTGAACTATGGCTACACCTTC. It is translated as CASAIIEGVNYGYTF. V is TRBV10-2 and J is TRBJ1-2; no reliable D call. Germline V CDR1 and CDR2: WSHSY, SAAADI. V lost 8 bases, J lost 2 bases, and 18 bases lay in between. CDR3 length: 15 amino acids.

This rearrangement joins TRBV4-1 to TRBJ2-2; TRBD2 matches at 13 bases. Germline V lookup: CDR1 MGHRA, CDR2 YSYEKL. The CDR3 consists of 17 residues. V dropped 7 bases and J dropped 1; count of bases not matched to a gene: 6. This CDR3 is CASTRTSGGQNTGELFF. Here the CDR3 DNA reads TGCGCCAGCACGCGGACTAGCGGGGGCCAGAACACCGGGGAGCTGTTTTTT.

This chain links TRBV4-1 with TRBJ1-2, with TRBD1 identical over 9 bases. The CDR3 is 14 amino acids. Per the germline V gene, CDR1 is MGHRA and CDR2 is YSYEKL. With V trimmed by 0 bases and J by 8 bases, 4 bases remained unmatched. CDR3 coding DNA: TGCGCCAGCAGCCAAGACGGGACAGGGTTCGGCTACACCTTC. Translated, it gives CASSQDGTGFGYTF.

The gene calls are TRBV5-1 and TRBJ2-7, with TRBD2 matching over 11 bases. The CDR3 totals 15 residues. The V gene end was trimmed by 4 bases and the J gene end by 6 bases; junction bases not matched to a gene: 9. Germline-derived CDR1 and CDR2 are SGHRS and YFSETQ. CDR3 sequence: CASSPGLAGGTEQYF. DNA of the CDR3: TGCGCCAGCAGCCCGGGGCTAGCGGGGGGTACCGAGCAGTACTTC.

The rearrangement joins TRBV9 to TRBJ1-1; D unclear. This CDR3 contains 14 residues. V shed 0 bases and J shed 6 bases, with 12 bases lying between them. Germline V gene data show CDR1 as SGDLS and CDR2 as YYNGEE. CDR3 DNA: TGTGCCAGCAGCGTAGGAGGGTGGACCCCTGAAGCTTTCTTT. Translated, it gives CASSVGGWTPEAFF.

The gene calls are TRBV5-6 and TRBJ1-2; D is ambiguous. Trimming stripped 2 bases from V and 7 bases from J, with 21 bases between. The CDR3 consists of 16 residues. Germline V gives CDR1 SGHDT, CDR2 YYEEEE. In DNA form, the CDR3 reads TGTGCCAGCAGCTTTGACGCCTACGGGGAACGGGGTGGCTACACCTTC. Its translation: CASSFDAYGERGGYTF.

The CDR3 sequence is CASSKAGAGGQNEQYF. CDR3 coding DNA: TGTGCCAGCAGCAAAGCGGGTGCGGGGGGGCAAAACGAGCAGTACTTC. The chain couples TRBV21-1 to TRBJ2-7; the table's D call, TRBD2, was not checked against the DNA. TRBV21-1 is annotated as a pseudogene. CDR3 length: 16 amino acids.

The gene calls are TRBV14 and TRBJ1-2, with D hard to call. The V end was cut by 0 bases, the J end by 8 bases, with 13 bases between. Germline V gene data show CDR1 as SGHDN and CDR2 as FVKESK. The CDR3 extends over 14 amino acids. The CDR3 DNA sequence: TGTGCCAGCAGCCAAGAATGGGCCTTGGAAGGCTACACCTTC. It is translated as CASSQEWALEGYTF.

The chain uses TRBV23-1 and TRBJ2-3; 7 bases are a match to TRBD2. TRBV23-1 is recorded as an ORF, its role being uncertain. The CDR3 is 17 residues long. Trimming cost V 4 bases and J 4 bases; bases outside gene matches: 14. Here the CDR3 DNA reads TGCGCCAGCAGTCGATATAATCTAGCGGCGTTACCAGATACGCAGTATTTT. The encoded protein is CASSRYNLAALPDTQYF.

The chain links TRBV2 to TRBJ1-4; unclear D gene. The CDR3 totals 12 residues. Trimming shortened V by 7 bases and J by 8 bases, and 11 bases separated the two germline ends. Germline CDR1 and CDR2: SNHLY and FYNNEI. In nucleotides, the CDR3 is TGTGCCAGCACCTACAGCCGAGAAAAACTGTTTTTT. Translating gives CASTYSREKLFF.

CDR3: CASSPEGTLALQETQYF. The DNA of the CDR3 is TGTGCCAGCAGCCCCGAGGGAACACTAGCCTTGCAAGAGACCCAGTACTTC. V is TRBV5-4 and J is TRBJ2-5; D perhaps matches TRBD2 (6 bases). The CDR3 covers 17 residues. V lost 4 bases to trimming and J lost 2 bases, with 21 bases between them. From germline, CDR1 is SGHNT and CDR2 YYREEE (reference sequence).

This clone was picked up one time. The chain uses TRBV28 and TRBJ2-6, with D possibly TRBD2 on 5 matching bases. The CDR3 spans 15 residues. The germline CDR1 and CDR2 sequences are MDHEN and SYDVKM. V lost 7 bases to trimming and J lost 4 bases, with 14 bases between them. CDR3 sequence: CASTSSARGANVLTF. As DNA, the CDR3 is TGTGCCAGCACTAGCTCGGCGCGAGGGGCCAACGTCCTGACTTTC.

The chain has TRBV7-9 and TRBJ1-4; TRBD1 might be the D (6 bases). V was pared by 5 bases and J by 2 bases, with 12 bases between. Germline V gene sequence: CDR1 SEHNR, CDR2 FQNEAQ (reference sequence). The CDR3 is 15 amino acids. The CDR3 DNA reads TGTGCCAGCAGCCACAAACAGGGCACTAATGAAAAACTGTTTTTT. Amino acids: CASSHKQGTNEKLFF.

The J gene is TRBJ1-5, the V gene TRBV19; TRBD1 agrees at 8 bases. After removal of 7 bases from V and 4 bases from J, the junction contained 6 bases not matched to a gene. Per germline, CDR1 LNHDA and CDR2 SQIVND (reference sequence). This CDR3 is 14 amino acids long. The CDR3 DNA sequence: TGTGCCAGTACGACAGGGGTTCGGAATCAGCCCCAGCATTTT. Translating it yields CASTTGVRNQPQHF.

The genes are TRBV19 and TRBJ1-1; 8 bases agree with TRBD1. The CDR3 totals 15 residues. Germline CDR1 LNHDA, CDR2 SQIVND (reference sequence). V lost 7 bases to trimming and J lost 5 bases; unmatched junction nucleotides: 12. CDR3 coding DNA: TGTGCCAGTACCAAACATCGGACAGGGCGGACTGAAGCTTTCTTT. Residues: CASTKHRTGRTEAFF.

This clone has a single count. This rearrangement joins TRBV5-1 to TRBJ1-2; 11 bases map to TRBD1. Germline CDR1 is SGHRS and CDR2 is YFSETQ. J lost 5 bases, V lost 0 bases, and 9 bases had no gene match. This CDR3 contains 17 residues. CDR3 sequence reads: CASSLASTGTGGYGYTF. The CDR3 region has the DNA TGCGCCAGCAGCTTGGCGAGCACCGGGACAGGGGGATATGGCTACACCTTC.

V usage is TRBV7-2 and J usage is TRBJ1-4; 7 nucleotides match TRBD1. Trimming took 3 bases from V and 2 from J; bases not matched to a gene: 9. The CDR3 runs to 17 residues. In germline, CDR1 is SGHTA, CDR2 FQGNSA. The CDR3 sequence: CASSFYGGTATNEKLFF. CDR3 DNA: TGTGCCAGCAGCTTCTATGGAGGGACAGCCACTAATGAAAAACTGTTTTTT.

This chain uses TRBV28 with TRBJ2-3; 12 bases match TRBD2. Trimming at V came to 1 base and at J to 3 bases, leaving 5 bases not matched to a gene. This CDR3 region has 17 residues. Germline loops: CDR1 MDHEN, CDR2 SYDVKM. The chain's CDR3 is CASSLFPLAGGTDTQYF. For the CDR3, the DNA is TGTGCCAGCAGTTTATTCCCCCTAGCGGGGGGGACAGATACGCAGTATTTT.

This CDR3 is CSVEGVEDGYTF. CDR3 nucleotide sequence: TGCAGCGTTGAAGGGGTGGAGGATGGCTACACCTTC. V gene TRBV29-1 combines with J gene TRBJ1-2; no reliable D call. Germline lookup yields CDR1 SQVTM and CDR2 ANQGSEA. The CDR3 consists of 12 residues. V was shortened by 1 base and J by 6 bases, with 9 bases between the two germline ends.